The sequence of this T cell receptor (beta chain) was determined in a study of vaccination effects on CD4 cells after COVID-19. Following 10 days of culture, CD4+ T cells were isolated. Germline CDR1 and CDR2: SGHTA and FQGTGA. Trimming cost V 3 bases and J 10 bases, with 13 bases left between them. This CDR3 comprises 13 residues. A remark on this clone: Antigen unknown.

Sequencing used immunoSEQ multiplex PCR; TCRdb keeps in-frame clones, though not all of them. The table shows some 39,000 clones, with 82% occurring only once. This chain connects TRBV7-3 to TRBJ2-1; possibly TRBD1 for D (6 bases). The material was CD4+ T cells from PBMCs cultured without peptide, obtained before COVID-19 vaccination. The source is a human donor who received a COVID-19 vaccine. CDR3 coding DNA: TGTGCCAGCAGCTTGACAGCCGGGACAGAGCAGTTCTTC. Protein sequence: CASSLTAGTEQFF. The full variable domain, rest sourced from reference TRBV7-3 and TRBJ2-1, is GAGVSQTPSNKVTEKGKYVELRCDPISGHTALYWYRQSLGQGPEFLIYFQGTGAADDSGLPNDRFFAVRPEGSVSTLKIQRTERGDSAVYLCASSLTAGTEQFFGPGTRLTVL.